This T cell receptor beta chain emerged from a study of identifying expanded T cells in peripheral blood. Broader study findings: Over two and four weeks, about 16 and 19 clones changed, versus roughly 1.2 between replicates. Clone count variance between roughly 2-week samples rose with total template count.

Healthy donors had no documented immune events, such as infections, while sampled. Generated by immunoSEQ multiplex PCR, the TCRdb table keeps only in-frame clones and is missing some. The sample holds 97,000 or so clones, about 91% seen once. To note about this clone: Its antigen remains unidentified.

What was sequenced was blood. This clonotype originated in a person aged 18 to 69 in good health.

The chain's CDR3 is CASSPGQFMNTEAFF. The CDR3 DNA follows: TGTGCCAGCAGTCCCGGACAGTTCATGAACACTGAAGCTTTCTTT. The V gene is TRBV6-5, the J gene TRBJ1-1; maybe TRBD1 (6 bases). Germline assignment: CDR1 MNHEY and CDR2 SVGAGI. CDR3 length: 15 amino acids. V dropped 5 bases and J dropped 0 bases, with 13 bases sitting between them.